These T cell receptor beta chains were read from a single sample in a study of identical twins. TCRdb reprocessed the 5' RACE reads with MiXCR, giving one entry per CDR3 protein. The repertoire holds approximately 600,000 distinct CDR3 sequences, with 9.6% as singletons. The same sample was also used in a study of yellow fever vaccine responses in identical twins.

The specimen was PBMCs. All receptors derive from a woman aged 18-29 years in good health. Each CDR3 is given with its conserved first and last residue. The D gene is left open where the match is weak. The size entry is marked missing in some rows and otherwise reads once, few, many or a size class.

TRBJ2-5 TRBV5-6 TRBD1 NA TGTGCCAGCAGCCGGGACAGGGAGTCCGAGACCCAGTACTTC CASSRDRESETQYF
TRBJ2-2 TRBV7-9 TRBD2 many TGTGCCAGCAGCTTATTTCGCGGGGGGGTCGAAACCGGGGAGCTGTTTTTT CASSLFRGGVETGELFF
TRBJ1-1 TRBV4-3 NA NA TGCGCCAGCAGCCAACGGGTGAGGATCACTGAAGCTTTCTTT CASSQRVRITEAFF
TRBJ1-2 TRBV20-1 TRBD1 many TGCAGTGCTAGGGTTGAGGGGGCTGGCTACACCTTC CSARVEGAGYTF
TRBJ2-1 TRBV29-1 TRBD2 many TGCAGCGTTCGACTAGCGGGAGGCGACAATGAGCAGTTCTTC CSVRLAGGDNEQFF
TRBJ2-7 TRBV28 TRBD2 NA TGTGCCAGCAGTCCGATACTAGCGGGAGAGTTTAGCGAGCAGTACTTC CASSPILAGEFSEQYF
TRBJ2-7 TRBV3-1 TRBD1 many TGTGCCAGCAGCCGAAAAACGGGACAGGGACACTACGAGCAGTACTTC CASSRKTGQGHYEQYF
TRBJ2-1 TRBV6-4 NA NA TGTGCCAGCAGTGATCTCCGGCTAGCAGGCAATGAGCAGTTCTTC CASSDLRLAGNEQFF
TRBJ2-2 TRBV5-5 TRBD2 NA TGTGCCAGCAGCTTCTTTAGCGGGGGGGCGTCCGGGGAGCTGTTTTTT CASSFFSGGASGELFF
TRBJ2-7 TRBV12-3/TRBV12-4 NA many TGTGCCAGCAGTTTAGGTAAGGCCTACGAGCAGTACTTC CASSLGKAYEQYF
TRBJ1-4 TRBV6-5 NA NA TGTGCCAGCACGTTGGGGCAGCCTAATGAAAAACTGTTTTTT CASTLGQPNEKLFF
TRBJ2-1 TRBV20-1 TRBD1 few TGCAGTGCTTTAACCGGGACAGGGGACAATGAGCAGTTCTTC CSALTGTGDNEQFF
TRBJ2-5 TRBV28 TRBD1 many TGTGCCAGCAGTTTAAGAGCGGAGACAGGGGGAGCCCAAGAGACCCAGTACTTC CASSLRAETGGAQETQYF
TRBJ1-5 TRBV12-3/TRBV12-4 NA many TGTGCCAGCAGTTTAGACACCAATCAGCCCCAGCATTTT CASSLDTNQPQHF
TRBJ2-1 TRBV30 NA NA TGTGCCTGGAGCTACAAAAAATTGGGCAATGAGCAGTTCTTC CAWSYKKLGNEQFF
TRBJ2-1 TRBV29-1 TRBD2 many TGCAGCGTTGAAGATAAGCGGGAGTACAATGAGCAGTTCTTC CSVEDKREYNEQFF
TRBJ2-3 TRBV29-1 TRBD2 NA TGCAGCGTTTCGACTAGCGGGACAGATACGCAGTATTTT CSVSTSGTDTQYF
TRBJ1-1 TRBV13 NA many TGTGCCAGCAGCTTAGCAACGAACACTGAAGCTTTCTTT CASSLATNTEAFF
TRBJ2-1 TRBV19 NA NA TGTGCCACCACCTATAAAGTAGCCAGGGGAGGGGTATACACGAATGAGCAGTTCTTC CATTYKVARGGVYTNEQFF
TRBJ2-1 TRBV20-1 TRBD2 few TGCAGTGCGGTGCGGGAGGGACGGGGATACAATGAGCAGTTCTTC CSAVREGRGYNEQFF
TRBJ2-5 TRBV20-1 TRBD2 many TGCAGTGCTAGGGGGAGGACTAGCGGGGCAGAGACCCAGTACTTC CSARGRTSGAETQYF
TRBJ2-5 TRBV19 NA few TGTGCCAGTAGTAAGACAGACAGGGAGGCCCAGTACTTC CASSKTDREAQYF
TRBJ2-2 TRBV10-1 NA NA TGCGCCAGCAGTGAGACAGGGAAAATTGGGTCCGCCGGGGAGCTGTTTTTT CASSETGKIGSAGELFF
TRBJ2-7 TRBV19 NA NA TGTGCCAGTGCCTGGGACAGCGGGAGCTACGAGCAGTACTTC CASAWDSGSYEQYF
TRBJ1-2 TRBV14 NA NA TGTGCCAGCAGCCAAAGAATTGGGGCCGGCTACACCTTC CASSQRIGAGYTF
TRBJ2-5 TRBV12-3/TRBV12-4 TRBD1 many TGTGCCAGCAGTTCCAACAGGGGGCGGCGAGAGACCCAGTACTTC CASSSNRGRRETQYF
TRBJ2-2 TRBV29-1 TRBD1 few TGCAGCGTTGTCAATCCATCAGGGGGCGGTGGCACCGGGGAGCTGTTTTTT CSVVNPSGGGGTGELFF
TRBJ2-3 TRBV12-3/TRBV12-4 TRBD2 many TGTGCCACCGGACTAGCGGGGGGAACTACGCAGTATTTT CATGLAGGTTQYF
TRBJ2-2 TRBV4-2 TRBD2 few TGTGCCAGCAGCCCGTCTTCTTTGACTAGCGGGGGAGCCACCGGGGAGCTGTTTTTT CASSPSSLTSGGATGELFF
TRBJ2-2 TRBV4-3 NA many TGCGCCAGCAGCCAAGCCCGAGGGGGTACCGGGGAGCTGTTTTTT CASSQARGGTGELFF
TRBJ2-5 TRBV7-2 NA many TGTGCCAGCAGCTTAATATCGGAGGCTCAAGAGACCCAGTACTTC CASSLISEAQETQYF
TRBJ1-4 TRBV12-3/TRBV12-4 TRBD1 many TGTGCCAGCAGCCTCCTGCGGACAGGACTTGAAAAACTGTTTTTT CASSLLRTGLEKLFF
TRBJ1-1 TRBV4-2 NA many TGTGCCAGCAGCCAATCAGGGTGGGGGACTGAAGCTTTCTTT CASSQSGWGTEAFF
TRBJ2-3 TRBV5-1 NA NA TGCGCCAGCAGCTTTGGTTGGGTCGGCACAGATACGCAGTATTTT CASSFGWVGTDTQYF
TRBJ1-6 TRBV7-2 NA many TGTGCCAGCAGCCCCCTTGGGGGAACCTCACCCCTCCACTTT CASSPLGGTSPLHF
TRBJ2-3 TRBV18 TRBD2 few TGTGCCAGCTCACCGACTAGCGGGCACGTCTCAGATACGCAGTATTTT CASSPTSGHVSDTQYF
TRBJ2-7 TRBV4-2 TRBD1 NA TGTGCCAGCAGCCAAGGACAGGGGGTAAACGAGCAGTACTTC CASSQGQGVNEQYF
TRBJ2-3 TRBV29-1 NA NA TGCAGCGTGTACCAGCGCACAGATACGCAGTATTTT CSVYQRTDTQYF
TRBJ1-1 TRBV7-9 NA many TGTGCCAGCAGCACCCTAATGTGGGGGGCAGGGGAAGCTTTCTTT CASSTLMWGAGEAFF
TRBJ1-6 TRBV5-1 NA many TGCGCCAGCAGCTTGTCTCTCGGTCGGGATTCACCCCTCCACTTT CASSLSLGRDSPLHF
TRBJ2-1 TRBV7-8 TRBD2 few TGTGCCAGCAGCTTAGGTTCTAGCGGTGGGGGGGGGAGGGAGCAGTTCTTC CASSLGSSGGGGREQFF
TRBJ2-7 TRBV20-1 TRBD2 many TGCAGTGGCTACCCGGCGGGAGTATGGGGGGAGGGTATTGACGAGCAGTACTTC CSGYPAGVWGEGIDEQYF
TRBJ1-4 TRBV6-1 NA many TGTGCCAGCAGCCGGACAGTAAATGAAAAACTGTTTTTT CASSRTVNEKLFF
TRBJ2-6 TRBV5-1 TRBD1 many TGCGCCAGCAGCGGACAGGGTTCCGTTAACTCTGGGGCCAACGTCCTGACTTTC CASSGQGSVNSGANVLTF
TRBJ2-1 TRBV11-2 TRBD2 NA TGTGCCAGCAGCTACTATATGTCGGGGGGGCCCAATGAGCAGTTCTTC CASSYYMSGGPNEQFF
TRBJ1-2 TRBV7-9 TRBD1 few TGTGCCAGCAGCTCATCAGACAGGGCGACCTATGGCTACACCTTC CASSSSDRATYGYTF